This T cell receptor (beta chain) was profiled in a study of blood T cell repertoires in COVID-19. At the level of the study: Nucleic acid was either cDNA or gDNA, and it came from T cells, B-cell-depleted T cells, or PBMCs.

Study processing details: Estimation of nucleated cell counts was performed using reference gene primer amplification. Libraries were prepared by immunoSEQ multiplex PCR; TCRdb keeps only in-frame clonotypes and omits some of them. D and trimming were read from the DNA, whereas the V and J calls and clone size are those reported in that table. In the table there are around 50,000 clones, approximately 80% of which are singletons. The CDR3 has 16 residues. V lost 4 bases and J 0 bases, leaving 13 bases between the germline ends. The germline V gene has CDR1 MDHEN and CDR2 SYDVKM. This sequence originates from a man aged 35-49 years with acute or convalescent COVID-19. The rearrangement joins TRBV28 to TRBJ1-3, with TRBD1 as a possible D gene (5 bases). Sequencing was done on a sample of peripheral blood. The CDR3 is CASSSAGHRSGNTIYF. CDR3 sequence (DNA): TGTGCCAGCAGTTCAGCAGGACACCGCTCTGGAAACACCATATATTTT.